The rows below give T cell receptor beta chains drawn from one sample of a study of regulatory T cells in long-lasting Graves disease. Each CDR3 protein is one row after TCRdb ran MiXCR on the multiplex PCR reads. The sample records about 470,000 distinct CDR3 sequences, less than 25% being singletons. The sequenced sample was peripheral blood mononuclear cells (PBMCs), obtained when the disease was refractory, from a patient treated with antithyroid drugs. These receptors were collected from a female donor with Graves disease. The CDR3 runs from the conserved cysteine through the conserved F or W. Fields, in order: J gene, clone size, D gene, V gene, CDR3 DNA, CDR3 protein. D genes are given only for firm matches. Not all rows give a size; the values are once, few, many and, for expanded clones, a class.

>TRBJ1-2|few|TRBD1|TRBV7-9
TGTGCCAGCAGGGATACAGGGGTCTATGGCTACACCTTC
CASRDTGVYGYTF
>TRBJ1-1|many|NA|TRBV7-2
TGTGCCAGCAGCTCCCATTATCGACAGAGGAACACTGAAGCTTTCTTT
CASSSHYRQRNTEAFF
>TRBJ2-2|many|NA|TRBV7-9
TGTGCCAGCAGCGCCCAGTTGGGGGCTCGGAACACCGGGGAGCTGTTTTTT
CASSAQLGARNTGELFF
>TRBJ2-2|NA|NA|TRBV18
TGTGCCAGCTCAGGGACGCTTAACACCGGGGAGCTGTTTTTT
CASSGTLNTGELFF
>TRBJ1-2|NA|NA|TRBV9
TGTGCCAGCAGCGTAGCGGGAGACCCTGCGGAAACCTTC
CASSVAGDPAETF
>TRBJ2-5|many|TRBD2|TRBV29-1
TGCAGCGTTGTACTAGCGGGAGGTTTGGAGACCCAGTACTTC
CSVVLAGGLETQYF
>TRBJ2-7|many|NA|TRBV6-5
TGTGCCAGCAGTTACGGGGCCGAGCAGTACTTC
CASSYGAEQYF
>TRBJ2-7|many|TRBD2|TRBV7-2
TGTGCCAGCAGCGGGGCCGGGCTAGCGGTATACGAGCAGTACTTC
CASSGAGLAVYEQYF
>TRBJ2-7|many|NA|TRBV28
TGTGCCAGCAGTCCACGGTCGACAGGTCGTAGCGAGCAGTACTTC
CASSPRSTGRSEQYF
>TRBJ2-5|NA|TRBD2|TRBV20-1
TGCAGTGCTAGGGGGAGACTAGCGGGAGGAGGCGAGACCCAGTACTTC
CSARGRLAGGGETQYF
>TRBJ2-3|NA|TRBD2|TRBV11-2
TGTGCCAGCAGCATTGGACTAGCGTCTAGCACAGATACGCAGTATTTT
CASSIGLASSTDTQYF
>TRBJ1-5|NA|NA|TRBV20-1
TGCAGTACGAGTGGGAGCAATCAGCCCCAGCATTTT
CSTSGSNQPQHF
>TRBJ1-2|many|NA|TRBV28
TGTGCCAGCAGTTTCTCCCCCTATGGCTACACCTTC
CASSFSPYGYTF
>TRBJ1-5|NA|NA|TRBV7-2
TGTGCCAGCAGCTTAGAACGGGATCAGCCCCAGCATTTT
CASSLERDQPQHF
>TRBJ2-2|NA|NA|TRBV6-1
TGTGCCAGCAGCCCGCCGACAGGGAACACCGGGGAGCTGTTTTTT
CASSPPTGNTGELFF
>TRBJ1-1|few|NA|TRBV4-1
TGCGCCAGCAGCCAATGGATTGAAACTGAAGCTTTCTTT
CASSQWIETEAFF
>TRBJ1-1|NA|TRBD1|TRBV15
TGTGCCACCAGCAGAGGTAAGGGACAGGTGAACACTGAAGCTTTCTTT
CATSRGKGQVNTEAFF
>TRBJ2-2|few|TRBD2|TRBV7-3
TGTGCCACCTCCATGGGGGGAGGGCGGACCGGGGAGCTGTTTTTT
CATSMGGGRTGELFF
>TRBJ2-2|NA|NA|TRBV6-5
TGTGCCAGCAGTTACTTAGGGGACCTCGAGGACCTGTTTTTT
CASSYLGDLEDLFF